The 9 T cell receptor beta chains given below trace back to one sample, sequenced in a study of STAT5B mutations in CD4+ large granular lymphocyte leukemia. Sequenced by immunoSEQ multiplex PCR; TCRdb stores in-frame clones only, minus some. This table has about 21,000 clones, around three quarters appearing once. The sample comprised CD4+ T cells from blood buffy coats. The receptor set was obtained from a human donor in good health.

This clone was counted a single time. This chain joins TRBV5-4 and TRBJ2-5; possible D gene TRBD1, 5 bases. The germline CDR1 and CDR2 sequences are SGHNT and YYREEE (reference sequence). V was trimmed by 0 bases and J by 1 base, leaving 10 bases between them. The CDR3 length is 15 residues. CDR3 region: CASSLGLDTQETQYF. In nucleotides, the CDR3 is TGTGCCAGCAGCTTGGGTCTGGACACCCAAGAGACCCAGTACTTC.

CDR3 loop: CAWDLNAVPTDTQYF. The CDR3 coding sequence is TGTGCCTGGGATCTAAATGCGGTACCGACAGATACGCAGTATTTT. The chain uses TRBV30 and TRBJ2-3; no clear D gene. The CDR3 loop spans 15 amino acids. The V and J ends lost 5 bases and 3 bases respectively, with 18 bases between them. Germline CDR1 GTSNPN, CDR2 SVGIG (reference sequence).

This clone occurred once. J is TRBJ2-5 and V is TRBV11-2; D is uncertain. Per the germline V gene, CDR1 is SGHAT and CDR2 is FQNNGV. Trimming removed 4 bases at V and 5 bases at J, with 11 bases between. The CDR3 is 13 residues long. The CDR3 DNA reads TGTGCCAGCAGCTATGTCTCACGGGAGACCCAGTACTTC. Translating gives CASSYVSRETQYF. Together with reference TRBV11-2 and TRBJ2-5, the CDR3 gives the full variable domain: EAGVAQSPRYKIIEKRQSVAFWCNPISGHATLYWYQQILGQGPKLLIQFQNNGVVDDSQLPKDRFSAERLKGVDSTLKIQPAKLEDSAVYLCASSYVSRETQYFGPGTRLLVL.

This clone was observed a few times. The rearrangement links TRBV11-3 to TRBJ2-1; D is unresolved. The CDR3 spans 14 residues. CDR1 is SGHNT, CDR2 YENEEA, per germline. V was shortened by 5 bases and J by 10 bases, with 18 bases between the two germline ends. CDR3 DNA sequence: TGTGCCAGCAGCCTTACTCCTGCCGCCCCCGAGCAGTTCTTC. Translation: CASSLTPAAPEQFF. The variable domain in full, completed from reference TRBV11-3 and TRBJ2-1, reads EAGVVQSPRYKIIEKKQPVAFWCNPISGHNTLYWYLQNLGQGPELLIRYENEEAVDDSQLPKDRFSAERLKGVDSTLKIQPAELGDSAVYLCASSLTPAAPEQFFGPGTRLTVL.

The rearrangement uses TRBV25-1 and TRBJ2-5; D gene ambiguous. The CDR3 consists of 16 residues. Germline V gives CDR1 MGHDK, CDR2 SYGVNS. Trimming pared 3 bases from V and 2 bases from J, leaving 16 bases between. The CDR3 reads CASSELSIGQQETQYF. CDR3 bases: TGTGCCAGCAGTGAGCTTTCAATTGGGCAGCAAGAGACCCAGTACTTC.

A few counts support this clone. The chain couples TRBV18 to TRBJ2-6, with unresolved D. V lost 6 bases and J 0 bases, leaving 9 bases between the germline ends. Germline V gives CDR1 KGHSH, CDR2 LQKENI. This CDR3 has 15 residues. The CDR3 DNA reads TGTGCCAGCTCTTCGGATCGCTCTGGGGCCAACGTCCTGACTTTC. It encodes CASSSDRSGANVLTF.

The CDR3 protein is CASSSQGTGELFF. As DNA, the CDR3 is TGCGCCAGCAGCTCCCAGGGCACCGGGGAGCTGTTTTTT. The rearrangement links TRBV5-1 to TRBJ2-2; TRBD1 might be the D (5 bases). CDR1 and CDR2 from the germline V gene are SGHRS and YFSETQ. V was cut by 3 bases and J by 4 bases, with 7 bases left in between. The CDR3 runs 13 residues.

In DNA form, the CDR3 reads TGTGCCACCCTGAAAAGGGGGCGGAACACCGGGGAGCTGTTTTTT. It specifies CATLKRGRNTGELFF. The chain carries TRBV27 and TRBJ2-2; 7 bases are shared with TRBD1. This CDR3 region has 15 residues. With V trimmed by 10 bases and J by 1 base, 9 bases remained unmatched. Germline-derived CDR1 and CDR2 are MNHEY and SMNVEV (reference sequence).

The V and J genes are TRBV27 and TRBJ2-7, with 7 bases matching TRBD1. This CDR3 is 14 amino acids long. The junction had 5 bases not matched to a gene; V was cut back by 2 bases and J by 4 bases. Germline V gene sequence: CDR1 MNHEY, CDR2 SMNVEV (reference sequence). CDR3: CASSLLGTEYEQYF. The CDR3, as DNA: TGTGCCAGCAGTTTACTGGGGACAGAGTACGAGCAGTACTTC.